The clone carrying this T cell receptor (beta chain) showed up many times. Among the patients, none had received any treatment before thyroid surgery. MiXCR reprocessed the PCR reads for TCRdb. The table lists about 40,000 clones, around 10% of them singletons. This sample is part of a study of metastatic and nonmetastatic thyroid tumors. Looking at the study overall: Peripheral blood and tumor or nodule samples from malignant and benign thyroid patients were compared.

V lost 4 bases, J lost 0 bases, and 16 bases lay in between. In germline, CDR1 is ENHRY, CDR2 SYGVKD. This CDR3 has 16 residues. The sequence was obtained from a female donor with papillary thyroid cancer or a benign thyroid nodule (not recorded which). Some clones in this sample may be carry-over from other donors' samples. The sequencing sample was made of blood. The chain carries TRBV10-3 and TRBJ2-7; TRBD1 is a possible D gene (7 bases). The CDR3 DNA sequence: TGTGCCATCAGTGGAGAGGGGGCGGGGAGCTCCTACGAGCAGTACTTC. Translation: CAISGEGAGSSYEQYF.